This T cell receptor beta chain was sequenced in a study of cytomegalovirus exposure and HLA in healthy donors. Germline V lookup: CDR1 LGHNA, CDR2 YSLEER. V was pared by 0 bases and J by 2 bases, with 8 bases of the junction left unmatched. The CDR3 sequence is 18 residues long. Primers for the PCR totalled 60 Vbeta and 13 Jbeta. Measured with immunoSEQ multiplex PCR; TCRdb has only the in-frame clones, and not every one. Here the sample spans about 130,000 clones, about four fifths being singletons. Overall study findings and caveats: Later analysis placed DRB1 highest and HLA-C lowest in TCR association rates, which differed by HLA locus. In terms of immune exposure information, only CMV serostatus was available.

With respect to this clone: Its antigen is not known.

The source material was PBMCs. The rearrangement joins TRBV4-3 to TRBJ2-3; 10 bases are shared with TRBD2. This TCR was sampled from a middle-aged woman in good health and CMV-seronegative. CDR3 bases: TGCGCCAGCAGCCAAGATTTAGTACTAGCGGGAAACACAGATACGCAGTATTTT. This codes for CASSQDLVLAGNTDTQYF.